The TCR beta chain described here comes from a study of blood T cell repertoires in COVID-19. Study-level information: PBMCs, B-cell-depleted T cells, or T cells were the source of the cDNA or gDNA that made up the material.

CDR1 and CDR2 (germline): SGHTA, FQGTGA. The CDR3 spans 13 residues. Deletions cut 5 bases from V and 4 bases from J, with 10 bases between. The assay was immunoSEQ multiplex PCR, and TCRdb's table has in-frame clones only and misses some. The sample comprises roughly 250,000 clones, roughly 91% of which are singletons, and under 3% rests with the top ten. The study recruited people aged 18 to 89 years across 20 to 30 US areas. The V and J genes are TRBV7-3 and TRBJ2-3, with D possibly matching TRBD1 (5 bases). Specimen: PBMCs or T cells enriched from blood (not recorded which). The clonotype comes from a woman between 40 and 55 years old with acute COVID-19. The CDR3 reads CASSLWGSDTQYF. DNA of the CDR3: TGTGCCAGCAGCCTCTGGGGCTCAGATACGCAGTATTTT.